This TCR beta chain was captured by sequencing in a study of shared clonotypes between healthy human individuals. Sequenced by immunoSEQ multiplex PCR; TCRdb stores in-frame clones only, minus some. Of 950,000 to 1,300,000 clones in the sample, about 74% were seen once. Study conclusions and caveats: A limitation of the genetic and exposure-history diversity represented arose from few donors. Sorted-subset sequencing, rarefaction showed, was incomplete despite large depth.

All the donors were Caucasian adults who lived in Nashville, Tennessee. A note on this clone: As yet, its antigen is unknown.

This CDR3 is 16 amino acids long. Per germline, CDR1 SEHNR and CDR2 FQNEAQ (reference sequence). V shed 2 bases, J shed 2 bases, and the junction held 8 bases outside the gene matches. The chain couples TRBV7-9 to TRBJ2-7; 8 nucleotides match TRBD1. Sequencing was carried out using memory CD4+ T cells sorted from blood. Regarding subset: CD45RA-negative fraction. The origin of this receptor is a man younger than 30 in good health. This CDR3 reads CASSLHIRTGTYEQYF. CDR3 in DNA: TGTGCCAGCAGCTTACATATTCGGACAGGGACCTACGAGCAGTACTTC. Full variable domain (remainder filled in from reference TRBV7-9 and TRBJ2-7): DTGVSQNPRHKITKRGQNVTFRCDPISEHNRLYWYRQTLGQGPEFLTYFQNEAQLEKSRLLSDRFSAERPKGSFSTLEIQRTEQGDSAMYLCASSLHIRTGTYEQYFGPGTRLTVT.